What follows are 19 T cell receptor beta chains derived from one specimen sequenced in a study of Ad26.COV2.S vaccination and SARS-CoV-2 variants. As to treatment: roughly 20 received Ad26.COV2.S at low or high dose, single or two shots; about 5 received placebo; per-sample allocation not given. The samples date from day 63 after the first vaccine or placebo injection. Data came from immunoSEQ multiplex PCR; TCRdb stores just in-frame clones and leaves some out. Counted here are hundreds of thousands of clones, around 86% occurring once; the ten biggest clones make up about 3.5%. This specimen consisted of peripheral blood, obtained in a trial of Ad26.COV2.S vaccine versus placebo. Receptors originate from a person aged 18-65 years who received the Ad26.COV2.S COVID-19 vaccine or a placebo.

CDR3 region: CAISADSLTGELFF. CDR3 nucleotide sequence: TGTGCCATCAGCGCGGACTCTCTCACCGGGGAGCTGTTTTTT. The chain employs TRBV10-3 and TRBJ2-2; perhaps TRBD2 as D (5 bases). The CDR3 extends over 14 amino acids. Trimming took 6 bases from V and 4 from J, leaving 12 bases between them. Germline loops: CDR1 ENHRY, CDR2 SYGVKD.

This clone was detected only once. This chain uses TRBV13 with TRBJ2-2; D is uncertain. CDR1 PRHDT and CDR2 FYEKMQ come from the germline V gene (reference sequence). The ends were cut back, 2 bases at V and 6 bases at J, with 4 bases in the middle. The CDR3 is 12 amino acids. CDR3 residues: CASSLRPGELFF. CDR3 bases: TGTGCCAGCAGCTTACGACCCGGGGAGCTGTTTTTT.

This clone was observed a handful of times. In nucleotides, the CDR3 is TGTGCCAGTAGTCTTCCCCCGCCACGGAACACTGAAGCTTTCTTT. This translates into CASSLPPPRNTEAFF. This sequence joins TRBV19 and TRBJ1-1; D call uncertain. CDR3 length: 15 amino acids. V dropped 5 bases and J dropped 1 base, with 14 bases sitting between them. The V gene's germline CDR1 is LNHDA and CDR2 SQIVND (reference sequence). The full variable domain, with the rest looked up from reference TRBV19 and TRBJ1-1, is DGGITQSPKYLFRKEGQNVTLSCEQNLNHDAMYWYRQDPGQGLRLIYYSQIVNDFQKGDIAEGYSVSREKKESFPLTVTSAQKNPTAFYLCASSLPPPRNTEAFFGQGTRLTVV.

The CDR3 loop is CASSPGDPLPLHF. The CDR3 coding sequence is TGTGCCAGCAGCCCGGGGGACCCACTCCCCCTCCACTTT. This sequence joins TRBV7-9 and TRBJ1-6; D is possibly TRBD1 (5 bases). Germline V lookup: CDR1 SEHNR, CDR2 FQNEAQ (reference sequence). The CDR3 covers 13 residues. V gave up 5 bases and J gave up 13 bases, with 15 bases separating them.

CDR3 nucleotides: TGTGCCAGCAGCCCCGGACTAGCCCAAGAGACCCAGTACTTC. Its protein product is CASSPGLAQETQYF. V is TRBV5-4 and J is TRBJ2-5; TRBD2 agrees at 8 bases. With V trimmed by 4 bases and J by 1 base, 3 bases remained unmatched. The length of the CDR3 is 14 residues. Germline lookup yields CDR1 SGHNT and CDR2 YYREEE (reference sequence). The entire variable domain, with the rest obtained from reference TRBV5-4 and TRBJ2-5, is as follows: ETGVTQSPTHLIKTRGQQVTLRCSSQSGHNTVSWYQQALGQGPQFIFQYYREEENGRGNFPPRFSGLQFPNYSSELNVNALELDDSALYLCASSPGLAQETQYFGPGTRLLVL.

This rearrangement joins TRBV7-9 to TRBJ1-3, with D unresolved. CDR1 is SEHNR, CDR2 FQNEAQ, per germline (reference sequence). The CDR3 contains 17 residues. Trimming pared 5 bases from V and 4 bases from J, leaving 21 bases between. The CDR3 reads CASSPLRFEAPGNTIYF. The DNA of the CDR3 is TGTGCCAGCAGCCCGCTTCGTTTTGAGGCCCCCGGAAACACCATATATTTT.

The rearrangement links TRBV19 to TRBJ1-2; D may be TRBD1 (5 bases). V shed 3 bases and J shed 6 bases, with 11 bases lying between them. The CDR3 totals 13 residues. Germline values: CDR1 LNHDA, CDR2 SQIVND (reference sequence). The CDR3 bases are TGTGCCAGTAGTATCTCCCCAGGGAATGGCTACACCTTC. Residues: CASSISPGNGYTF.

The rearrangement links TRBV24-1 to TRBJ2-1; D remains ambiguous. Per the germline V gene, CDR1 is KGHDR and CDR2 is SFDVKD. The CDR3 has 13 residues. Trimming took off 4 bases at V and 3 bases at J, with 6 bases between the two ends. The chain's CDR3 is CATSDGGYNEQFF. CDR3 DNA sequence: TGTGCCACCAGTGACGGTGGCTACAATGAGCAGTTCTTC.

CDR3 residues: CASSQVRGSYNSPLHF. The DNA of the CDR3 is TGTGCCAGCAGCCAAGTAAGGGGCTCCTATAATTCACCCCTCCACTTT. The rearrangement uses TRBV3-1 (or the pseudogene TRBV3-2) and TRBJ1-6; D is perhaps TRBD1 (5 bases). V dropped 1 base and J dropped 0 bases, with 7 bases sitting between them. The CDR3 is 16 amino acids. CDR1 is LGHDT, CDR2 YNNKEL, per germline (reference sequence).

The chain joins TRBV19 to TRBJ2-7, with D tentatively TRBD1 (6 bases). Germline loops: CDR1 LNHDA, CDR2 SQIVND (reference sequence). The CDR3 sequence is 13 residues long. V was shortened by 9 bases and J by 3 bases, with 15 bases between the two germline ends. The CDR3 spells CASSPGTSYEQYF. As DNA, the CDR3 is TGTGCCAGCAGCCCCGGGACAAGCTACGAGCAGTACTTC.

CDR3 residues: CASRLGGRNTEAFF. The CDR3, as DNA: TGTGCCAGCAGGCTAGGGGGCCGGAACACTGAAGCTTTCTTT. The rearrangement links TRBV3-1 (or the pseudogene TRBV3-2) to TRBJ1-1, with 7 bases that match TRBD1. Trimming at V came to 6 bases and at J to 1 base, leaving 5 bases not matched to a gene. This CDR3 contains 14 residues. Germline V CDR1 and CDR2: LGHDT, YNNKEL (reference sequence).

This clone was seen a single time. The rearrangement uses TRBV18 and TRBJ1-1; 9 nucleotides agree with TRBD1. CDR1 is KGHSH and CDR2 is LQKENI in the germline V gene. V trimming: 3 bases; J trimming: 5 bases; junction bases outside the gene matches: 4. CDR3 length: 14 residues. In DNA, the CDR3 is TGTGCCAGCTCACCGACAGGGGGAGAGACTGAAGCTTTCTTT. Protein product: CASSPTGGETEAFF.

CDR3: CASSLDGASSYEQYF. CDR3 coding DNA: TGTGCCAGCAGCCTCGATGGGGCGAGCTCCTACGAGCAGTACTTC. The chain carries TRBV6-5 and TRBJ2-7, with D tentatively TRBD1 (5 bases). The germline gives CDR1 MNHEY, CDR2 SVGAGI. This CDR3 has 15 amino acids. V was pared by 6 bases and J by 0 bases, with 15 bases between.

The gene calls are TRBV9 and TRBJ2-4; D tentatively reads TRBD1 or TRBD2 (5 bases each). Germline values: CDR1 SGDLS, CDR2 YYNGEE. V was shortened by 4 bases and J by 8 bases, with 19 bases between the two germline ends. The CDR3 runs to 15 residues. The CDR3, as DNA: TGTGCCAGCAGCCCCAGTGGGGGAAGTGCGGACATTCAGTACTTC. Its protein product is CASSPSGGSADIQYF.

This clone was detected once. The CDR3 DNA is TGTGCCAGTAGTATAGGCAGTCCCTCCTACAATGAGCAGTTCTTC. Translating it yields CASSIGSPSYNEQFF. This chain joins TRBV19 and TRBJ2-1; unclear D gene. The germline V and J ends were trimmed by 1 base and 0 bases, with 7 bases remaining between them. In germline, CDR1 is LNHDA, CDR2 SQIVND (reference sequence). The CDR3 loop spans 15 amino acids.

The chain recombines TRBV13 with TRBJ2-2, with D possibly TRBD2 on 5 matching bases. Germline V gives CDR1 PRHDT, CDR2 FYEKMQ (reference sequence). The CDR3 consists of 14 residues. Trimming took 5 bases from V and 6 from J, leaving 13 bases between them. Here the CDR3 reads CASSPGLPPGELFF. CDR3 nucleotide sequence: TGTGCCAGCAGCCCCGGACTCCCTCCCGGGGAGCTGTTTTTT.

J is TRBJ1-1 and V is TRBV9; TRBD1 matches at 7 bases. CDR1 SGDLS and CDR2 YYNGEE come from the germline V gene. The ends lost 3 bases at V and 5 bases at J; junction bases unmatched: 10. The CDR3 extends over 15 amino acids. The CDR3 DNA sequence: TGTGCCAGCAGCGATGGGGACAGCCGGTCGACTGAAGCTTTCTTT. Protein: CASSDGDSRSTEAFF.

This chain joins TRBV7-3 and TRBJ1-2; tentatively, D is TRBD1 (5 bases). This CDR3 is 15 amino acids long. V lost 3 bases and J 4 bases, leaving 15 bases between the germline ends. Germline CDR1 SGHTA, CDR2 FQGTGA. Here the CDR3 DNA reads TGTGCCAGCAGCTTCGGACACGGGGCGGGCTATGGCTACACCTTC. It translates to CASSFGHGAGYGYTF.

This rearrangement joins TRBV19 to TRBJ1-2, with 12 bases aligning to TRBD1. CDR1 LNHDA and CDR2 SQIVND come from the germline V gene (reference sequence). V gave up 4 bases and J gave up 7 bases; unmatched junction bases: 1. The length of the CDR3 is 13 residues. The CDR3 here is CASSRGQGAGYTF. In DNA, the CDR3 is TGTGCCAGTAGTAGGGGACAGGGGGCTGGCTACACCTTC.